This T cell receptor beta chain was captured in a study of CD8 T cells in ankylosing spondylitis. The study's findings and limits: The authors found the disease-linked clones to be CD8+ and relatively rare in peripheral blood. Reportedly, significant enrichment of disease-linked clones occurred in matched ankylosing spondylitis synovial fluid.

V was clipped by 3 bases and J by 2 bases, with 14 bases between them. CDR1 SEHNR and CDR2 FQNEAQ come from the germline V gene (reference sequence). The CDR3 runs 15 residues. This clonotype showed up many times. Its antigen is unidentified. Each CDR3 protein gets one entry after TCRdb re-called the 5' RACE reads with MiXCR. The data contain 150,000 to 250,000 distinct CDR3 sequences, roughly 12% of them seen just once; the ten biggest clones take up 15% to 20%. The sample consisted of blood, either unsorted or a sorted T cell fraction (not recorded which). This clonotype originated in a male donor with ankylosing spondylitis or in good health (not recorded which). The chain employs TRBV7-9 and TRBJ2-7; D is uncertain. The CDR3 nucleotides read TGTGCCAGCAGCTTTTCGGATACTCTAACCTACGAGCAGTACTTC. Protein sequence: CASSFSDTLTYEQYF.